Sequencing of this T cell receptor beta chain was carried out in a study of blood T cell repertoires in COVID-19. Assay: immunoSEQ multiplex PCR; the TCRdb copy retains only in-frame clones and omits some. This table has about 220,000 clones, about 80% appearing once. The CDR3 has 13 residues. The germline V and J ends were trimmed by 4 bases and 2 bases, with 8 bases remaining between them. Material for sequencing was PBMCs or T cells enriched from blood (not recorded which). This sequence was found in a woman between 40 and 50 years old who had been exposed to COVID-19. The chain joins TRBV23-1 to TRBJ1-2; D might be TRBD1 (5 bases). TRBV23-1 is noted as an ORF with a role that remains uncertain. The CDR3 region has the DNA TGCGCCAGCAGTCGAAACAGGAACTATGGCTACACCTTC. This encodes CASSRNRNYGYTF.